This TCR beta chain originates from a study of T cell repertoires in cytomegalovirus infection. Study summary: A matching HLA type, together with CMV infection, was signaled by public TCR beta signatures.

TCRdb itself ran the reads through MiXCR, one entry per CDR3 protein. The repertoire holds 85,000 to 120,000 distinct CDR3 sequences, about 15% seen once, with over 8% in the top ten. This clonotype has at least ten counts. Material for sequencing was PBMCs. This receptor was identified in a human donor in good health (CMV status not recorded). Some clones in this sample may be carry-over from other donors' samples.

Here the CDR3 DNA reads TGCGCCAGCAGCCAAGGACTAGCAATGGATACGCAGTATTTT. Translated: CASSQGLAMDTQYF. The chain carries TRBV5-1 and TRBJ2-3; 8 bases align to TRBD2. Germline V CDR1 and CDR2: SGHRS, YFSETQ. CDR3 length: 14 amino acids. Germline trimming cut 4 bases from V and 6 bases from J; bases unmatched to any gene: 7.